Here is one T cell receptor (beta chain) with its context. These data belong to a study of T cells expressing NK-cell markers. CDR1 is MGHDK and CDR2 is SYGVNS in the germline V gene. This CDR3 contains 19 residues. TCRdb re-called the 5' RACE reads and gives one entry per CDR3 protein, without DNA. The sample features 300,000 to 450,000 distinct CDR3 sequences, with 5.2% in its top ten. The chain recombines TRBV25-1 with TRBJ2-2; as DNA is missing, the TRBD2 call by TCRdb cannot be tested. The receptor comes from a man aged 18-70 years in good health. The material sequenced was blood T cells: a sorted CD56 or NKG2C T cell subset, CD4+ or CD8+ T cells, or bulk PBMC T cells (not recorded which). The CDR3 sequence is CASSESRLAGGQNTGELFF. The full variable domain, its missing parts supplied by reference TRBV25-1 and TRBJ2-2, is EADIYQTPRYLVIGTGKKITLECSQTMGHDKMYWYQQDPGMELHLIHYSYGVNSTEKGDLSSESTVSRIRTEHFPLTLESARPSHTSQYLCASSESRLAGGQNTGELFFGEGSRLTVL.